This T cell receptor (beta chain) was recorded in a study of cytomegalovirus exposure and HLA in healthy donors (dated by TCRdb to about 2017). General notes on the study: An earlier analysis of some 600 of the donors reported about 260 Gb of sequence data and approximately 120 million unique TCR beta sequences obtained from around 180 million T cells. A later genetic analysis took genome-wide SNP genotypes for about three fifths of the 666 donors and used that subset as a discovery cohort. The study aimed to test whether signatures of past pathogen exposure could be identified by cataloging public T cell receptors. To predict cytomegalovirus infection status, the study brought together high-throughput TCR immunosequencing, statistical association of individual TCRs with disease status, and machine learning. In the later analysis, no new phenotypic data were used to find candidate immune exposures; instead, reliance was placed on TCR beta sequences and their occurrence across donors. Every repertoire in the discovery cohort had been generated on one and the same sequencing platform. To study patterns of TCR occurrence, a later analysis re-analyzed previously published TCR beta repertoires from just over 650 donors and added high-resolution HLA genotyping. Across about 370 genotyped donors of the cohort, an average of roughly 230,000 unique TCR beta nucleotide sequences per donor were sequenced, and about a sixth of those sequences were non-productive. An early release covering roughly 600 HLA-typed donors comprised approximately 290 gigabases of sequencing data and tens of millions of unique TCR sequences. Alongside the repertoire data, information on donor age, sex, ethnicity and CMV serostatus was compiled. Using immunosequencing, the study profiled T cell repertoires from 500 to 800 subjects and related those repertoires to cytomegalovirus serostatus. Because of strong linkage in the cohort, roughly five DR-DQ haplotypes were treated as single units for association and clustering. Of the 350 to 450 genotyped donors, roughly 80% were placed in the genetic ancestry cluster associated with self-reported Caucasian donors. Typing coverage differed by locus: A, B, C, DRB1 and DQB1 were typed in about 629-640 donors, DQA1 in 500 to 550, DPA1 in 606, and DPB1 in just under 490. To decide whether each TCR beta V gene segment behaved as functional or pseudogenic, an earlier analysis of nearly 600 of the donors relied on high-throughput TCR beta sequencing. Class I and class II HLA loci were covered by the typing at four-digit resolution. Besides the first cohort of hundreds of subjects, a separate validation cohort made up of 95 to 150 different subjects was used.

The full study reports these points: Three of the identified cytomegalovirus-associated TCR beta chains were confirmed in vitro to be specific for cytomegalovirus antigens. This cohort had only TCR beta chains sequenced, and the lack of alpha or paired-chain data limited which features could be detected. Linkage disequilibrium might explain the correlated functional status among segregating V segments, but an unknown experimental factor could not be excluded. A cluster of highly shared sequence variants was judged likely to be a technical artifact of the sequencing pipeline. Because HLA typing was unavailable for some donors at each locus, only the typed subset was used in association tests. In a later genetic analysis, fewer N-insertions in productive TCRs were reported among donors in an Asian-associated ancestry cluster than the approximately 630-donor mean. According to a later analysis, most CMV-associated TCR beta chains appeared to be HLA-restricted, and the HLA associations seemed to be driven largely by CMV exposure. The presence/absence analyses assumed that sequencing depth was roughly uniform across donors, and that assumption may not be true. The 87-base-pair reads could not distinguish some IMGT-functional V segments, including TRBV6-2 and TRBV6-3, so those segments were excluded. The study gave a list of 150 to 200 TCR beta chains associated with cytomegalovirus. According to a later analysis, TCR association rates differed among HLA loci, with DRB1 alleles showing the most associated TCRs and HLA-C alleles showing the fewest. In both the original and validation cohorts, the classifier was reported to diagnose cytomegalovirus status with high specificity and sensitivity. At a false discovery rate of 0.05, a later analysis linked approximately 18,000 TCR beta sequences to specific HLA alleles. A further reported finding was that TCR beta sequences accurately predicted the HLA-A and HLA-B alleles for most subjects in the first cohort. According to a later analysis, parvovirus B19, influenza, CMV and Epstein-Barr virus appeared linked to several top co-occurrence clusters. According to the authors, the approach could potentially be generalized to other disease states and immunological phenotypes. V-gene and J-gene trimming of TCR beta chains was associated with a missense DCLRE1C variant in a later genetic analysis, and the association was replicated in an independent cohort. Most TCR sequences were seen in very few donors, while some public TCRs were found in many individuals. Assigning TCR associations to individual alleles was difficult when HLA alleles, especially DR and DQ, strongly co-occurred. CMV serostatus was the only immune exposure information available for the cohort. Because counts were too low, about 15 rarely observed V segments, including chromosome 9 orphons, were left out of the earlier analysis of 500 to 750 of the donors. In an earlier analysis of some 500 of the donors, most TCR beta V segments appeared in productive rearrangements about 87% or about 30% of the time, broadly matching IMGT annotations. Compared with equally common non-associated chains, HLA-associated TCR beta chains in a later analysis were more clonally expanded and had lower generation probabilities.

Regarding this clone: It lacks a known antigen. Within one base of it there is no much larger clone, and no base qualities were kept.

CDR1 SGHVS and CDR2 FNYEAQ were looked up in the germline V gene. The V and J ends are trimmed by 0 bases and 4 bases, leaving 12 bases between them. The CDR3 covers 15 residues, taking in both the cysteine and the phenylalanine. Only the CDR3 portion is preserved as DNA: 45 bases, with reading frame beginning at the first base. The cohort comprised more than 550 healthy bone marrow donors. At the time of sampling, every cohort member was nominally healthy, though immune exposures that went unrecorded were likely present. The donor tested CMV seronegative and was one of the 352 seronegative cohort members. A peripheral blood sample was provided by each donor, and peripheral blood mononuclear cells were used for TCR beta sequencing. The Qiagen DNeasy Blood Extraction Kit was used to extract genomic DNA from the blood cell samples. Library preparation employed the immunoSEQ multiplex PCR assay. For the multiplex PCR, a mixture combining 60 forward primers for TCR Vbeta segments and 13 reverse primers for TCR Jbeta segments was used. The CDR3 region of rearranged TCR beta genes was amplified from genomic DNA with a multiplex PCR assay. The amplified TCR beta libraries were sequenced on the Illumina HiSeq System as 87-base-pair reads. Regarding the original processing steps: A later analysis counted tens of millions of unique TCR beta chains across the 666 repertoires, and 10 million to 12 million of these chains were shared by at least two donors. Raw reads were error-corrected and collapsed into unique sequences by a nearest-neighbor algorithm in which closely related sequences were merged to remove PCR and sequencing errors. V, D and J gene segments were assigned by aligning CDR3 sequences to IMGT reference sequences. For a sequence to be retained, at least a six-nucleotide match to both a V gene segment and a J gene segment was required. A rearrangement counted as productive if the CDR3 had no stop codons and remained in frame with V and J, and every other rearrangement counted as non-productive. Following IMGT convention, CDR3 was defined as the stretch from the second conserved V-encoded cysteine to the conserved J-encoded phenylalanine. The earlier analysis of roughly 590 of the donors excluded sequences that lacked an unambiguous match to a single V gene segment. In an earlier analysis of 587 of the donors, V segments were called functional above 56.7% productive rearrangements and were called segregating when the between-donor standard deviation exceeded 5%. A statistical classification framework was developed to diagnose cytomegalovirus status using the catalog of TCR beta chain sequences. A later analysis assigned V and J genes by comparing TCR nucleotide sequences with IMGT/GENE-DB human TR gene sequences. In a later analysis, CDR3 sequences and most-parsimonious VDJ recombination scenarios were assigned using the TCRdist pipeline. In a later analysis, each TCR beta chain was defined by its CDR3 amino acid sequence together with its V-gene family, and reads lacking a unique V-gene family were excluded. To address suspected cross-contamination and a sequencing artifact, a later analysis removed 550 to 750 highly shared, low-generation-probability nucleotide sequences. In a later analysis, a clonal expansion index for each public chain was calculated from normalized within-repertoire ranks of inferred template counts. A later analysis computed generation probabilities with a VDJ recombination model fitted to out-of-frame rearrangements, and checked the results against IGoR. In a later analysis, hypergeometric tests were used to score TCR-TCR, TCR-HLA and TCR-CMV co-occurrence, with a repertoire-size bias correction applied to TCR pairs. In a later analysis, false discovery rates were estimated by permuting HLA or CMV assignments 20 times. In a later analysis, co-occurring TCRs were grouped using DBSCAN, and TCRdist sequence similarity was added for clustering within HLA-allele-positive subsets. Repertoires with fewer than 30,000 or more than 120,000 public chains were left out of co-occurrence clustering, as were about 5 repertoires with anomalous nucleotide sharing. TCRdb obtained this table from immuneACCESS and retained in-frame rearrangements with V and J assigned. These tables miss some clones; where compared with another copy, unresolved V genes account for less than half of the shortfall, and the remainder is unexplained. V, J and clone size derive from that table, while D and trimming were established from the DNA sequence. The sample records 140,000 to 150,000 clones, 80% to 85% of which are singletons. About 3.7% of the sample belongs to the ten largest clones.

The source material was PBMCs. The chain uses TRBV7-6 and TRBJ1-1; the D segment cannot be called with confidence. The receptor was isolated from a male donor in good health and CMV-seronegative. At the DNA level, the sequence is TGTGCCAGCAGCTTAGCGCTCGAGAGGGTCACTGAAGCTTTCTTT. This sequence encodes CASSLALERVTEAFF.